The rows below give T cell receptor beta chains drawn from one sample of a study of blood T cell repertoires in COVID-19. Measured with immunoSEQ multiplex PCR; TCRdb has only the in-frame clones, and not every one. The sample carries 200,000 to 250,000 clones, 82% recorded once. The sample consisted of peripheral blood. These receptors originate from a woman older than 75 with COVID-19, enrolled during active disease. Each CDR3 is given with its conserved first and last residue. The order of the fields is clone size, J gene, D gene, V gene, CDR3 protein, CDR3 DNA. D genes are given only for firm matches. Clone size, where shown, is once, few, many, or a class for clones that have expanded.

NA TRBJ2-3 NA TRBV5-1 CASSLQGGDTQYF TGCGCCAGCAGCCTCCAGGGGGGAGATACGCAGTATTTT
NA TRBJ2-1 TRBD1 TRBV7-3 CASSRDRGNNEQFF TGTGCCAGCAGCAGGGACAGGGGTAACAATGAGCAGTTCTTC
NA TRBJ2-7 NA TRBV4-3 CASSQEFGPPEQYF TGCGCCAGCAGCCAAGAGTTTGGGCCTCCCGAGCAGTACTTC
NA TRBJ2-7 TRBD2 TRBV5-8 CASNEGGLAGGFSYEQYF TGTGCCAGCAACGAGGGGGGACTAGCGGGAGGGTTCTCCTACGAGCAGTACTTC
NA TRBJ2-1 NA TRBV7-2 CASSLSPYSYNEQFF TGTGCCAGCAGCTTAAGTCCCTACTCCTACAATGAGCAGTTCTTC
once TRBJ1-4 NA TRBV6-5 CASSPQGALNEKLFF TGTGCCAGCAGTCCACAGGGCGCACTTAATGAAAAACTGTTTTTT
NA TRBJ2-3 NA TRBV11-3 CASSSTDTQYF TGTGCCAGCAGCTCTACAGATACGCAGTATTTT
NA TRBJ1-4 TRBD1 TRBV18 CASSHISGTGSSNEKLFF TGTGCCAGCTCACATATCTCCGGGACAGGGTCGTCTAATGAAAAACTGTTTTTT
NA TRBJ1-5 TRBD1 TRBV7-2 CASSFGTGDPRPQHF TGTGCCAGCAGCTTCGGGACAGGGGATCCTCGGCCCCAGCATTTT
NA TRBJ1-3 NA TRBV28 CASSLMEGSSGNTIYF TGTGCCAGCAGTTTGATGGAGGGAAGCTCTGGAAACACCATATATTTT
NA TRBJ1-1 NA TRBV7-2 CASSLAGQGYTEAFF TGTGCCAGCAGCTTAGCCGGTCAGGGGTACACTGAAGCTTTCTTT
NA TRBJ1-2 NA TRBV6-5 CASKDSQYGYTF TGTGCCAGCAAGGACAGCCAGTATGGCTACACCTTC
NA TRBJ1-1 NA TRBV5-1 CASRGGGGMNTEAFF TGCGCCAGCAGGGGTGGGGGAGGGATGAACACTGAAGCTTTCTTT
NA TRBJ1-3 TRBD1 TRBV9 CASSGQDRGISGNTIYF TGTGCCAGCAGCGGACAGGACAGGGGGATCTCTGGAAACACCATATATTTT
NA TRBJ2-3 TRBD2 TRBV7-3 CASSLTSGVPDTQYF TGTGCCAGCAGCCTGACTAGCGGGGTCCCAGATACGCAGTATTTT
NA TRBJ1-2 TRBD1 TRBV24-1 CATSSGTGNFGYTF TGTGCCACCAGCAGCGGGACAGGGAATTTTGGCTACACCTTC
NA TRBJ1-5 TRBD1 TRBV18 CASSPTQGDGNQPQHF TGTGCCAGCTCACCAACTCAGGGGGACGGCAATCAGCCCCAGCATTTT
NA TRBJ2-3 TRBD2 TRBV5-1 CASSSRTSGTDTQYF TGCGCCAGCAGCTCCCGGACTAGCGGCACAGATACGCAGTATTTT
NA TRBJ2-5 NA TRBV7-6 CASSLVEGRRETQYF TGTGCCAGCAGCTTAGTGGAGGGGCGGAGGGAGACCCAGTACTTC
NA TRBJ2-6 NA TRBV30 CAWKSSGANVLTF TGTGCCTGGAAATCTTCTGGGGCCAACGTCCTGACTTTC
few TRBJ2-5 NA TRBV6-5 CASRDFLETQYF TGTGCCAGTAGGGACTTCCTAGAGACCCAGTACTTC
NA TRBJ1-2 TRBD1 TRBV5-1 CASGEGAGNGYTF TGCGCCAGCGGCGAGGGGGCTGGAAATGGCTACACCTTC
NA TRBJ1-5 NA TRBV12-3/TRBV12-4 CASSGGGNQPQHF TGTGCCAGCAGCGGGGGAGGCAATCAGCCCCAGCATTTT
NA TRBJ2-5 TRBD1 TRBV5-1 CATTLGTGVETQYF TGCGCCACTACACTCGGGACAGGGGTCGAGACCCAGTACTTC
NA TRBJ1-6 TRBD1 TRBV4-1 CASSQDVVFQGANSPLHF TGCGCCAGCAGCCAAGATGTCGTGTTTCAGGGGGCTAATTCACCCCTCCACTTT
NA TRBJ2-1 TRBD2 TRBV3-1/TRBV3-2 CASSQGTSGNNEQFF TGTGCCAGCAGCCAAGGGACTAGCGGAAACAATGAGCAGTTCTTC
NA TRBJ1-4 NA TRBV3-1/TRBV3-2 CASSHGGRTEKLFF TGTGCCAGCAGCCACGGGGGGAGAACTGAAAAACTGTTTTTT
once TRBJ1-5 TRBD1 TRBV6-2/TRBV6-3 CASSSRTGSTFEPQHF TGTGCCAGCAGTTCCCGGACAGGGAGCACCTTTGAGCCCCAGCATTTT
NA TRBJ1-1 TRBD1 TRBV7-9 CASSLGLDRGAEAFF TGTGCCAGCAGCTTAGGCCTGGACAGGGGGGCTGAAGCTTTCTTT
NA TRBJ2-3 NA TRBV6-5 CASSPRGRLTDTQYF TGTGCCAGCAGTCCCCGGGGTAGACTCACAGATACGCAGTATTTT
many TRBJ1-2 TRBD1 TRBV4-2 CASSGTGLNYGYTF TGTGCCAGCAGCGGGACAGGGTTAAACTATGGCTACACCTTC
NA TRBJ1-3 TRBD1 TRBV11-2 CASSLQGASGNTIYF TGTGCCAGCAGCCTTCAGGGGGCATCTGGAAACACCATATATTTT
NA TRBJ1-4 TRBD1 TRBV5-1 CASSYGTVGEKLFF TGCGCCAGCAGCTATGGGACAGTAGGAGAAAAACTGTTTTTT
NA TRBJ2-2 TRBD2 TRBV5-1 CASSLQLAANTGELFF TGCGCCAGCAGCTTGCAACTAGCGGCGAACACCGGGGAGCTGTTTTTT
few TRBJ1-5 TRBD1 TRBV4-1 CASSQEGTALNQPQHF TGCGCCAGCAGCCAAGAGGGGACAGCCCTCAATCAGCCCCAGCATTTT
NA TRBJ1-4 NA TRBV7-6 CASSLGVGRNEKLFF TGTGCCAGCAGCTTAGGCGTGGGGCGTAATGAAAAACTGTTTTTT
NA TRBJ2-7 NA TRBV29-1 CSVGPNSVYEQYF TGCAGCGTTGGTCCTAACTCGGTTTACGAGCAGTACTTC
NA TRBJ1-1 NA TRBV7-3 CASSWGVGTEAFF TGTGCCAGCAGCTGGGGCGTAGGTACTGAAGCTTTCTTT
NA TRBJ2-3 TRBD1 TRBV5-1 CASSLPGTGSSDTQYF TGCGCCAGCAGCTTGCCCGGGACAGGGTCGTCAGATACGCAGTATTTT
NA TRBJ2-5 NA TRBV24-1 CATGVRGMKETQYF TGTGCCACAGGTGTTCGGGGTATGAAAGAGACCCAGTACTTC
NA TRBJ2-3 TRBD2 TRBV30 CAWSPRAGSGGAQYF TGTGCCTGGTCTCCTCGAGCGGGGTCCGGTGGGGCGCAGTATTTT
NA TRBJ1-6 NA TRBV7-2 CASSAQGPGNSPLHF TGTGCCAGCAGCGCGCAGGGGCCAGGGAATTCACCCCTCCACTTT
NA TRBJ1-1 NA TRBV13 CASSLAALGGTEAFF TGTGCCAGCAGCTTAGCCGCCCTCGGGGGCACTGAAGCTTTCTTT
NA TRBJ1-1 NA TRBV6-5 CASTPTGSRTEAFF TGTGCCAGCACCCCAACAGGGTCTCGCACTGAAGCTTTCTTT
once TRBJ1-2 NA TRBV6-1 CASSERGFYGYTF TGTGCCAGCAGTGAACGAGGGTTCTATGGCTACACCTTC
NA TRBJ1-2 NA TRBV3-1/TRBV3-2 CASSQGGYGYTF TGTGCCAGCAGCCAAGGAGGGTATGGCTACACCTTC
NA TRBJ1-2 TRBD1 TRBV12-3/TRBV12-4 CASSRQGNYGYTF TGTGCCAGCAGCCGACAGGGTAACTATGGCTACACCTTC
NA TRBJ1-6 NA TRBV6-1 CASSEVVWQGFSPLHF TGTGCCAGCAGTGAAGTAGTATGGCAGGGATTTTCACCCCTCCACTTT
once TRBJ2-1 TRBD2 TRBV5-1 CASSLVGRAFEEQFF TGCGCCAGCAGCTTGGTGGGGAGGGCCTTCGAGGAGCAGTTCTTC
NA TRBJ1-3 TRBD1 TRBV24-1 CATSDDRDRAGNTIYF TGTGCCACCAGTGATGACCGGGACAGGGCTGGAAACACCATATATTTT
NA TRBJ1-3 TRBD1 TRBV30 CAWVQGSGNTIYF TGTGCCTGGGTACAGGGGTCGGGAAACACCATATATTTT
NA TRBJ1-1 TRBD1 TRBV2 CASSGDRGGTEAFF TGTGCCAGCAGTGGGGACAGGGGTGGGACTGAAGCTTTCTTT
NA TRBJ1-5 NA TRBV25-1 CASSPAGGGMNQPQHF TGTGCCAGCAGTCCGGCCGGCGGGGGCATGAATCAGCCCCAGCATTTT
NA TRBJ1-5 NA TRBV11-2 CASSLTESQPQHF TGTGCCAGCAGCTTAACGGAGAGTCAGCCCCAGCATTTT
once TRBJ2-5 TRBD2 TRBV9 CASSVAVLRGQETQYF TGTGCCAGCAGCGTAGCTGTCTTGCGGGGGCAAGAGACCCAGTACTTC
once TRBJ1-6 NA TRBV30 CAWSVSWQGNSPLHF TGTGCCTGGAGTGTATCCTGGCAGGGGAATTCACCCCTCCACTTT
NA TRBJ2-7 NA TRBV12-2 CASRRETSGDSYEQYF TGTGCAAGTCGCCGTGAGACTAGCGGGGACTCCTACGAGCAGTACTTC
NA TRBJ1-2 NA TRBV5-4 CASSLARREFTF TGTGCCAGCAGCTTGGCCAGGAGGGAGTTCACCTTC
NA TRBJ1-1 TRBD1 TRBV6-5 CASRTGTAMNTEAFF TGTGCCAGCAGGACCGGGACAGCAATGAACACTGAAGCTTTCTTT